One and the same sample provided the 2 T cell receptor beta chains below, sequenced in a study of PD-1 blockade in classical Hodgkin lymphoma. Each patient's relapse followed autologous stem cell transplantation, and brentuximab vedotin exposure varied. The protocol was immunoSEQ multiplex PCR, while the TCRdb copy is restricted to in-frame clones and leaves out a portion. The table includes 55,000 to 60,000 clones, less than 95% detected once. This sample comprised peripheral blood mononuclear cells (PBMCs), obtained before the second cycle of nivolumab. All receptors derive from a human donor with classical Hodgkin lymphoma.

In its sample, this clone was seen a few times. The chain uses TRBV7-2 and TRBJ2-5; D gene uncertain. The V and J ends lost 1 base and 5 bases respectively, with 11 bases between them. This CDR3 has 14 residues. The V gene's germline CDR1 is SGHTA and CDR2 FQGNSA. The chain's CDR3 is CASSLDRRWETQYF. CDR3 nucleotides: TGTGCCAGCAGCTTAGATCGTAGGTGGGAGACCCAGTACTTC.

The chain is built from TRBV7-2 and TRBJ2-3, with 14 bases identical to TRBD2. Germline loops: CDR1 SGHTA, CDR2 FQGNSA. Trimming at V came to 5 bases and at J to 5 bases, leaving 6 bases not matched to a gene. The CDR3 spans 16 residues. CDR3 sequence: CASSNPGLAGEDTQYF. The CDR3 region has the DNA TGTGCCAGCAGCAATCCGGGACTAGCGGGAGAAGATACGCAGTATTTT. The variable domain in full, completed from reference TRBV7-2 and TRBJ2-3, reads GAGVSQSPSNKVTEKGKDVELRCDPISGHTALYWYRQSLGQGLEFLIYFQGNSAPDKSGLPSDRFSAERTGGSVSTLTIQRTQQEDSAVYLCASSNPGLAGEDTQYFGPGTRLTVL.